The 6 T cell receptor beta chains in this list originate from one sample, sequenced in a study of spatial heterogeneity in lung cancer. Study results and limitations: For expanded intratumoral alpha and beta TCRs, counts tracked tumor mutation counts.

No cognate antigen is known for these TCRs. TCRdb reprocessed the 5' RACE reads via MiXCR and lists one record per CDR3 protein. The data show 4,500 to 5,000 distinct CDR3 sequences, about an eighth seen once. This sample's time point: sample taken at primary tumor resection. This material consisted of lung tumor tissue, taken at surgery. These receptors came from a male donor with early-stage non-small cell lung cancer.

The table lists this clonotype with many counts. The chain carries TRBV30 and TRBJ2-7; D gene unclear. The CDR3 is made up of 11 amino acids. V lost 2 bases to trimming and J lost 3 bases, with 5 bases between them. Germline V gene lookup returns CDR1 GTSNPN and CDR2 SVGIG (reference sequence). As DNA, the CDR3 is TGTGCCTGGAGTTCGGTCTACGAGCAGTACTTC. Residues: CAWSSVYEQYF.

By share, this clonotype counts as medium-sized. The rearrangement uses TRBV20-1 and TRBJ2-3; 11 positions agree with TRBD2. J was trimmed by 0 bases and V by 5 bases; bases with no gene match: 10. Germline values: CDR1 DFQATT, CDR2 SNEGSKA (reference sequence). This CDR3 is built from 17 residues. CDR3 bases: TGCAGTGCTCAGCTAGCGGGGGGTTACTCTAGCACAGATACGCAGTATTTT. Translated, it gives CSAQLAGGYSSTDTQYF.

This clonotype counts as medium-sized. This chain links TRBV28 with TRBJ2-3; 16 nucleotides line up with TRBD2. Trimming removed 6 bases from V and 5 bases from J; junction bases left unmatched: 5. Germline V lookup: CDR1 MDHEN, CDR2 SYDVKM. The CDR3 has 16 amino acids. For the CDR3, the DNA is TGTGCCAGCAGGGGACTAGCGGGAGGGCCGATAGATACGCAGTATTTT. Translated, it gives CASRGLAGGPIDTQYF.

This clonotype showed up many times. This CDR3 is CASSFQRNEQFF. The DNA of the CDR3 is TGTGCCAGCAGTTTTCAGCGCAATGAGCAGTTCTTC. The chain couples TRBV28 to TRBJ2-1; D uncertain. The V and J ends lost 3 bases and 6 bases respectively, with 6 bases between them. CDR1 is MDHEN and CDR2 is SYDVKM in the germline V gene. The CDR3 sequence is 12 residues long.

By share of the sample, this clonotype is medium-sized (0.01 to 0.1%). The chain employs TRBV24-1 and TRBJ1-2; D is perhaps TRBD1 (5 bases). The V end lost 5 bases, the J end lost 4 bases, and 13 bases lay between the germline ends. Germline V gene sequence: CDR1 KGHDR, CDR2 SFDVKD. The CDR3 length is 14 residues. CDR3 bases: TGTGCCACCAGTGCTGCGGACAAAGCCTATGGCTACACCTTC. Its translation: CATSAADKAYGYTF.

This clonotype is deemed medium-sized. V usage is TRBV7-9 and J usage is TRBJ1-1; D gene ambiguous. The ends were cut back, 5 bases at V and 2 bases at J, with 18 bases in the middle. This CDR3 contains 16 residues. From germline, CDR1 is SEHNR and CDR2 FQNEAQ (reference sequence). The CDR3, as DNA: TGTGCCAGCAGCCCTCCCCGGACGACCGACAACACTGAAGCTTTCTTT. Its protein product is CASSPPRTTDNTEAFF.